This TCR beta chain came from a study of post-analysis software for immune sequencing data. Background on the study: Recorded disease courses covered relapsing-remitting, secondary progressive and progressive-relapsing multiple sclerosis. Some patients had no subtype annotation.

Germline V CDR1 and CDR2: MDHEN, SYDVKM. Deletions cut 8 bases from V and 1 base from J, with 11 bases between. The CDR3 contains 14 residues. Overall study findings and caveats: Diversity measured as normalized Chao1 was significantly lower in multiple sclerosis patients than in controls. Patients had higher frequencies than controls of a few TRBV segments, including TRBV5-6, TRBV5-1 and TRBV20-1.

Unique molecular identifiers featured in each of the TCR beta cDNA libraries. TCRdb ran MiXCR on the PCR reads and lists one entry per CDR3 protein. The profile shows about 810,000 distinct CDR3 sequences, approximately 50% of them singletons. Comments on this clonotype: What it binds is not known.

The sample was blood. V is TRBV28 and J is TRBJ2-2; D gene ambiguous. This TCR was sampled from a girl aged 5-17 years with multiple sclerosis. The CDR3 here is CASRLTRNTGELFF. CDR3 DNA: TGTGCCAGCCGCTTAACAAGGAACACCGGGGAGCTGTTTTTT.